This TCR beta chain was sequenced in a study of identical twins. Using its own MiXCR run on the 5' RACE reads, TCRdb lists one record per CDR3 protein. The data show 700,000 or so distinct CDR3 sequences, 21% seen once. Germline V gene sequence: CDR1 DFQATT, CDR2 SNEGSKA (reference sequence). With 5 bases removed from V and 4 bases from J, the gap between germline ends came to 17 bases. The CDR3 covers 14 residues. Another study also made use of these data, one on T cells expressing NK-cell markers. That source notes: These clonotypes also led the CD3+CD56-NKG2C+ fraction in a handful of donors.

V gene TRBV20-1 combines with J gene TRBJ1-2; TRBD1 might be the D (6 bases). The sequence came from a woman under 30 in good health. Sequenced sample: PBMCs. CDR3 in amino acids: CSAQKDSGSYGYTF. The CDR3 DNA reads as TGCAGTGCTCAGAAGGACAGCGGATCCTATGGCTACACCTTC.